The 32 T cell receptor beta chains below all came from one sample that was sequenced in a study of T-cell reconstitution after alpha-beta-depleted transplantation in children. Unique molecular identifiers were built into the TCRbeta library. TCRdb processed the PCR reads anew with MiXCR; each CDR3 protein has one entry. The sample yields hundreds of thousands of distinct CDR3 sequences, over 15% seen once. The sample here was PBMCs from the stem cell graft donor, taken from the stem cell graft. The receptor set was obtained from a human donor who donated a stem cell graft to a child with acute myeloid leukemia.

The chain carries TRBV18 and TRBJ1-1; weak D call: TRBD1 (5 bases). This CDR3 has 13 residues. Trimming left V 3 bases short and J 11 bases short, with 16 bases between. Germline V gives CDR1 KGHSH, CDR2 LQKENI. The chain's CDR3 is CASSPSGDPQAFF. CDR3 coding DNA: TGTGCCAGCTCACCCTCGGGGGATCCGCAGGCTTTCTTT. The variable domain in full, with the rest retrieved from reference TRBV18 and TRBJ1-1, is NAGVMQNPRHLVRRRGQEARLRCSPMKGHSHVYWYRQLPEEGLKFMVYLQKENIIDESGMPKERFSAEFPKEGPSILRIQQVVRGDSAAYFCASSPSGDPQAFFGQGTRLTVV.

This clonotype has a count of ten or more. This chain uses TRBV29-1 with TRBJ2-5; 10 nucleotides match TRBD2. The V gene end was trimmed by 7 bases and the J gene end by 5 bases; junction bases not matched to a gene: 19. Germline-derived CDR1 and CDR2 are SQVTM and ANQGSEA. This CDR3 region has 17 residues. CDR3 nucleotide sequence: TGCAGCGGCTCCAACAGGGGCGCTAGCGGGGGTAGGGAGACCCAGTACTTC. Encoded protein: CSGSNRGASGGRETQYF.

This clonotype was seen at least ten times. This sequence joins TRBV20-1 and TRBJ1-1; the D is unclear. The germline V gene has CDR1 DFQATT and CDR2 SNEGSKA (reference sequence). The CDR3 loop spans 12 amino acids. V lost 5 bases, J lost 5 bases, and 12 bases lay in between. Here the CDR3 DNA reads TGCAGTGCTCGCAGCGTTCGGACTGAAGCTTTCTTT. Its translation is CSARSVRTEAFF.

This clonotype showed up just a few times. The chain employs TRBV11-1 and TRBJ2-7, with D tentatively TRBD1 (6 bases). The CDR3 is 18 amino acids. V shed 1 base and J shed 1 base, with 20 bases lying between them. Germline V gene data show CDR1 as SGHAT and CDR2 as FQDESV (reference sequence). CDR3 nucleotide sequence: TGTGCCAGCAGCTTAGAGAGGGGGTGGCCGACTCCTTCCTACGAGCAGTACTTC. This gives the protein CASSLERGWPTPSYEQYF.

In this sample, this clonotype turned up many times. This chain uses TRBV20-1 with TRBJ2-5, with a possible D match to TRBD1 (5 bases). The CDR3 extends over 14 amino acids. Germline V gives CDR1 DFQATT, CDR2 SNEGSKA (reference sequence). Trimming cost V 0 bases and J 5 bases, with 13 bases left between them. CDR3 sequence reads: CSARDWQGLETQYF. Here the CDR3 DNA reads TGCAGTGCTAGAGATTGGCAGGGCTTGGAGACCCAGTACTTC.

This clonotype was recorded a few times. The chain joins TRBV27 to TRBJ1-4; the match to TRBD1 covers 8 bases. With V trimmed by 6 bases and J by 3 bases, 9 bases remained unmatched. This CDR3 spans 16 amino acids. The germline CDR1 and CDR2 sequences are MNHEY and SMNVEV (reference sequence). CDR3 sequence: CASSSRGLGANEKLFF. CDR3 sequence (DNA): TGTGCCAGCAGCTCCAGGGGGCTTGGGGCTAATGAAAAACTGTTTTTT.

Many counts were recorded for this clonotype. The V and J genes are TRBV7-9 and TRBJ2-1, with a weak D call TRBD2 (6 bases). The CDR3 length is 15 residues. Trimming cost V 0 bases and J 8 bases, with 14 bases left between them. Germline V gene lookup returns CDR1 SEHNR and CDR2 FQNEAQ (reference sequence). The CDR3 region has the DNA TGTGCCAGCAGCTTAGCAGGGACTGGGGAGGATGAGCAGTTCTTC. It is translated as CASSLAGTGEDEQFF. Supplemented by reference TRBV7-9 and TRBJ2-1, the full variable domain reads DTGVSQNPRHKITKRGQNVTFRCDPISEHNRLYWYRQTLGQGPEFLTYFQNEAQLEKSRLLSDRFSAERPKGSFSTLEIQRTEQGDSAMYLCASSLAGTGEDEQFFGPGTRLTVL.

This clonotype was counted between two and nine times. This chain joins TRBV28 and TRBJ1-5, with unresolved D. Germline CDR1 is MDHEN and CDR2 is SYDVKM. Trimming left V 5 bases short and J 4 bases short, with 15 bases between. The CDR3 has 15 residues. CDR3 bases: TGTGCCAGCAGTCTGAAGTTGGTTGCAAATCAGCCCCAGCATTTT. It translates to CASSLKLVANQPQHF.

This clonotype has a count of ten or more. The chain recombines TRBV20-1 with TRBJ1-3, with a possible D match to TRBD1 (5 bases). From germline, CDR1 is DFQATT and CDR2 SNEGSKA (reference sequence). The CDR3 is 14 amino acids. With 5 bases removed from V and 0 bases from J, the gap between germline ends came to 11 bases. Here the CDR3 reads CSAGDGSSGNTIYF. CDR3 DNA: TGCAGTGCTGGGGACGGAAGCTCTGGAAACACCATATATTTT.

This clonotype has a handful of counts. The gene calls are TRBV10-3 and TRBJ1-1; D is uncertain. The CDR3 is 14 residues long. With 3 bases removed from V and 2 bases from J, the gap between germline ends came to 10 bases. Looked up from germline, CDR1 is ENHRY and CDR2 is SYGVKD. CDR3 nucleotides: TGTGCCATCAGTGAAAGGGAGGGAAACACTGAAGCTTTCTTT. Translated, it gives CAISEREGNTEAFF.

The CDR3 loop is CASSPQGSEKLFF. Here the CDR3 DNA reads TGTGCCAGCAGCCCTCAGGGAAGTGAAAAACTGTTTTTT. This chain links TRBV7-2 with TRBJ1-4; D perhaps matches TRBD1 (5 bases). This CDR3 has 13 residues. CDR1 is SGHTA and CDR2 is FQGNSA in the germline V gene. V was cut by 5 bases and J by 7 bases, with 11 bases left in between.

This clonotype has a count of ten or more. The V gene is TRBV20-1, the J gene TRBJ2-1; TRBD2 matches at 9 bases. Germline V gene lookup returns CDR1 DFQATT and CDR2 SNEGSKA (reference sequence). The CDR3 has 17 residues. V dropped 4 bases and J dropped 7; count of bases not matched to a gene: 17. CDR3 in amino acids: CSANSGGPTSSENEQFF. CDR3 in DNA: TGCAGTGCTAACAGCGGGGGGCCTACCTCCTCGGAAAATGAGCAGTTCTTC.

This clonotype was found a few times. The rearrangement joins TRBV20-1 to TRBJ2-1, with a tentative D call TRBD2 (5 bases). Germline V gene lookup returns CDR1 DFQATT and CDR2 SNEGSKA (reference sequence). The CDR3 sequence is 13 residues long. The ends were cut back, 5 bases at V and 1 base at J, with 9 bases in the middle. In DNA, the CDR3 is TGCAGTGCTGCTAGGACTTCCTACAATGAGCAGTTCTTC. Translation: CSAARTSYNEQFF.

The rearrangement uses TRBV5-5 and TRBJ1-6; D unresolved. Trimming left V 3 bases short and J 10 bases short, with 17 bases between. The CDR3 is 15 residues long. Germline values: CDR1 SGHKS, CDR2 YYEKEE (reference sequence). CDR3 nucleotides: TGTGCCAGCAGCTCGTTGTGGGGAAATGGGTCACCCCTCCACTTT. It is translated as CASSSLWGNGSPLHF.

A few counts support this clonotype. The chain is built from TRBV6-2 or TRBV6-3 and TRBJ2-3; TRBD2 matches at 12 bases. V was pared by 6 bases and J by 1 base, with 5 bases of the junction left unmatched. CDR1 is MNHEY and CDR2 is SVGEGT in the germline V gene. The CDR3 is 16 amino acids. The CDR3 DNA reads TGTGCCAGCAGCGATGGACTAGCGGGGCGCACAGATACGCAGTATTTT. Translating gives CASSDGLAGRTDTQYF.

The table lists this clonotype with a few counts. The chain combines TRBV7-2 with TRBJ1-2; 7 bases map to TRBD1. Looked up from germline, CDR1 is SGHTA and CDR2 is FQGNSA. J lost 1 base, V lost 5 bases, and 7 bases had no gene match. There are 15 residues in the CDR3. The CDR3 nucleotides are TGTGCCAGCAGCCCCGGACAGGTCCATAACTATGGCTACACCTTC. Translating gives CASSPGQVHNYGYTF.

This clonotype was seen ten or more times. The chain has TRBV7-6 and TRBJ2-5; D unresolved. Trimming took off 3 bases at V and 1 base at J, with 9 bases between the two ends. The CDR3 has 14 amino acids. Germline CDR1 reads SGHVS; CDR2 reads FNYEAQ. The CDR3 is CASSFRASQETQYF. The CDR3 DNA sequence: TGTGCCAGCAGCTTTAGGGCATCCCAAGAGACCCAGTACTTC.

The genes are TRBV11-2 and TRBJ2-3; 7 bases agree with TRBD2. The CDR3 spans 15 residues. CDR1 and CDR2 from the germline V gene are SGHAT and FQNNGV. V dropped 4 bases and J dropped 1; count of bases not matched to a gene: 5. The CDR3 region is CASSSWAGGTDTQYF. CDR3 in DNA: TGTGCCAGCAGCTCATGGGCGGGGGGCACAGATACGCAGTATTTT.

This clonotype was recorded many times. The V call is TRBV6-6, the J call TRBJ2-3; no reliable D call. Trimming removed 0 bases at V and 6 bases at J, with 4 bases between. CDR1 is MNHNY and CDR2 is SVGAGI in the germline V gene (reference sequence). The CDR3 totals 12 residues. The CDR3 region has the DNA TGTGCCAGCAGTTACTCGTCGGATACGCAGTATTTT. This codes for CASSYSSDTQYF.

The V call is TRBV7-8, the J call TRBJ2-5; no firm D call. The CDR3 sequence is 13 residues long. Germline V gene lookup returns CDR1 SGHVS and CDR2 FQNEAQ. V shed 6 bases and J shed 1 base, with 9 bases lying between them. The CDR3 reads CASSSKLQETQYF. Written as DNA, the CDR3 is TGTGCCAGCAGTTCCAAGCTCCAAGAGACCCAGTACTTC.

This clonotype was picked up a small number of times. The V gene is TRBV13, the J gene TRBJ2-3; 12 bases align to TRBD2. With 3 bases clipped from V and 5 bases from J, the junction kept 12 bases outside the gene matches. Germline CDR1 and CDR2: PRHDT and FYEKMQ (reference sequence). The CDR3 is 18 amino acids. The CDR3 loop is CASSFSGLAGPRGDTQYF. DNA of the CDR3: TGTGCCAGCAGCTTCTCGGGACTAGCGGGTCCACGGGGAGATACGCAGTATTTT.

The chain is built from TRBV18 and TRBJ1-4; maybe TRBD1 (5 bases). The CDR3 sequence is 15 residues long. Germline-derived CDR1 and CDR2 are KGHSH and LQKENI. The V and J ends lost 2 bases and 3 bases respectively, with 10 bases between them. This CDR3 reads CASSPAGGSNEKLFF. The DNA of the CDR3 is TGTGCCAGCTCACCAGCGGGGGGATCTAATGAAAAACTGTTTTTT.

The chain has TRBV28 and TRBJ1-6; 7 bases map to TRBD1. Trimming removed 5 bases from V and 9 bases from J; junction bases left unmatched: 13. The germline CDR1 and CDR2 sequences are MDHEN and SYDVKM. CDR3 length: 16 residues. The CDR3 nucleotides read TGTGCCAGCAGTCTATCCGGGACAGAGGGTAGTTCACCCCTCCACTTT. It is translated as CASSLSGTEGSSPLHF. The variable domain in full, completed from reference TRBV28 and TRBJ1-6, reads DVKVTQSSRYLVKRTGEKVFLECVQDMDHENMFWYRQDPGLGLRLIYFSYDVKMKEKGDIPEGYSVSREKKERFSLILESASTNQTSMYLCASSLSGTEGSSPLHFGNGTRLTVT.

This clonotype was counted ten times or more. This chain joins TRBV12-3 or TRBV12-4 and TRBJ1-2; 10 nucleotides line up with TRBD1. CDR3 length equals 13 residues. V shed 6 bases, J shed 5 bases, and the junction held 3 bases outside the gene matches. The CDR3 protein is CASRDRGIYGYTF. The CDR3 DNA is TGTGCCAGCAGGGACAGGGGGATATATGGCTACACCTTC.

Many counts were recorded for this clonotype. V gene TRBV20-1 combines with J gene TRBJ2-7; 9 bases line up with TRBD2. Trimming at V came to 3 bases and at J to 4 bases, leaving 13 bases not matched to a gene. The CDR3 runs 16 residues. CDR1 is DFQATT and CDR2 is SNEGSKA in the germline V gene (reference sequence). The CDR3 loop is CSASESGGRGFYEQYV. Written as DNA, the CDR3 is TGCAGTGCTAGCGAGAGCGGGGGGCGAGGGTTTTACGAGCAGTACGTC.

The chain combines TRBV7-2 with TRBJ1-4, with 9 bases that match TRBD1. This CDR3 is built from 15 residues. Per the germline V gene, CDR1 is SGHTA and CDR2 is FQGNSA. V lost 4 bases to trimming and J lost 3 bases; unmatched junction nucleotides: 3. DNA of the CDR3: TGTGCCAGCAGCTCCTACAGGGGGCCTAATGAAAAACTGTTTTTT. Encoded protein: CASSSYRGPNEKLFF. Complete variable domain (other parts from reference TRBV7-2 and TRBJ1-4): GAGVSQSPSNKVTEKGKDVELRCDPISGHTALYWYRQSLGQGLEFLIYFQGNSAPDKSGLPSDRFSAERTGGSVSTLTIQRTQQEDSAVYLCASSSYRGPNEKLFFGSGTQLSVL.

The chain joins TRBV5-6 to TRBJ2-2; the D gene is possibly TRBD1 (5 bases). Germline loops: CDR1 SGHDT, CDR2 YYEEEE. V shed 0 bases and J shed 5 bases, with 14 bases lying between them. This CDR3 has 16 amino acids. The CDR3 DNA reads TGTGCCAGCAGCTTGGAACTGTCAGGGCGAACCGGGGAGCTGTTTTTT. Translation: CASSLELSGRTGELFF.

V and J are TRBV6-5 and TRBJ2-1, with TRBD1 identical over 12 bases. With V trimmed by 2 bases and J by 8 bases, 4 bases remained unmatched. Per the germline V gene, CDR1 is MNHEY and CDR2 is SVGAGI. The CDR3 sequence is 15 residues long. This CDR3 reads CASSYGGTGGYEQFF. The CDR3 region has the DNA TGTGCCAGCAGTTACGGTGGGACAGGGGGCTATGAGCAGTTCTTC.

This clonotype showed up just a few times. The J gene is TRBJ1-3, the V gene TRBV7-6; D is unresolved. Trimming took 1 base from V and 0 from J, leaving 10 bases between them. The CDR3 is 16 amino acids. Germline CDR1 and CDR2: SGHVS and FNYEAQ. Here the CDR3 DNA reads TGTGCCAGCAGCTTAGGCGGCCCGAACTCTGGAAACACCATATATTTT. It codes for CASSLGGPNSGNTIYF.

In this sample, this clonotype turned up a few times. This chain joins TRBV24-1 and TRBJ2-2; D might be TRBD1 or TRBD2, each matching 5 bases. V was trimmed by 5 bases and J by 0 bases, leaving 18 bases between them. Germline values: CDR1 KGHDR, CDR2 SFDVKD. This CDR3 comprises 18 residues. CDR3 residues: CATSVSGATRANTGELFF. CDR3 coding DNA: TGTGCCACCAGTGTGTCCGGGGCGACTCGCGCGAACACCGGGGAGCTGTTTTTT.

In its sample, this clonotype was seen many times. This sequence joins TRBV29-1 and TRBJ2-1; no clear D. The V end lost 2 bases, the J end lost 5 bases, and 10 bases lay between the germline ends. Germline-derived CDR1 and CDR2 are SQVTM and ANQGSEA. This CDR3 comprises 13 residues. The CDR3 sequence is CSVENGENNEQFF. The CDR3 region has the DNA TGCAGCGTTGAAAATGGAGAGAACAATGAGCAGTTCTTC.

The chain has TRBV29-1 and TRBJ1-2, with 10 bases that match TRBD1. The CDR3 runs to 15 residues. The germline gives CDR1 SQVTM, CDR2 ANQGSEA. The trim removed 1 base at V and 7 bases at J, leaving 9 bases unmatched. The CDR3 reads CSVEVSGTGEGGYTF. For the CDR3, the DNA is TGCAGCGTTGAAGTTTCCGGGACAGGGGAGGGTGGCTACACCTTC.